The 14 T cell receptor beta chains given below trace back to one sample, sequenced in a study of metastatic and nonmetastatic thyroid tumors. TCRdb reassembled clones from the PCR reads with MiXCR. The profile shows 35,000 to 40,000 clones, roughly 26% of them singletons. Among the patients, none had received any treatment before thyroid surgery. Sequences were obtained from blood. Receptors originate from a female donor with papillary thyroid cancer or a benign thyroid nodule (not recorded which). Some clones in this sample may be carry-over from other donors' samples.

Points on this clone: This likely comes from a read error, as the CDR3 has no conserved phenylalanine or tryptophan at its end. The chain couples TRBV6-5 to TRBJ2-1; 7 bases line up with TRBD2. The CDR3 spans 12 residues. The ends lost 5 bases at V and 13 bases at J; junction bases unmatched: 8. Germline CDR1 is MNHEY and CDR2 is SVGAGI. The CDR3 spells CASSTTSEAQFL. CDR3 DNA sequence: TGTGCCAGCAGTACTACTAGCGAGGCACAGTTCTTA.

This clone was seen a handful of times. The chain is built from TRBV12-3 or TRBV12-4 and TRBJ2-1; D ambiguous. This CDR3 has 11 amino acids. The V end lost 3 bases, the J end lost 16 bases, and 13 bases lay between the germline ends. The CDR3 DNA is TGTGCCAGCAGTTTTGACAATGATCATTTCTTC. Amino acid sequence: CASSFDNDHFF.

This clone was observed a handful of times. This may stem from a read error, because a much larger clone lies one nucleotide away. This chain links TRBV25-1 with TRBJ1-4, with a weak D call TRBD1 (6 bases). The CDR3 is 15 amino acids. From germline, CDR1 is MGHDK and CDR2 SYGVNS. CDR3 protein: CVSSEATTGQEKLFF. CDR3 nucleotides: TGTGTCAGCAGTGAGGCGACGACGGGACAAGAAAAACTGTTTTTT.

CDR3 region: CASRPLAGVDEQYF. In nucleotides, the CDR3 is TGTGCCAGCAGACCACTAGCGGGAGTGGACGAGCAGTACTTC. The chain has TRBV6-1 and TRBJ2-7; 11 bases are shared with TRBD2. V was pared by 6 bases and J by 5 bases, with 6 bases of the junction left unmatched. The length of the CDR3 is 14 residues. The germline V gene encodes CDR1 MNHNS and CDR2 SASEGT.

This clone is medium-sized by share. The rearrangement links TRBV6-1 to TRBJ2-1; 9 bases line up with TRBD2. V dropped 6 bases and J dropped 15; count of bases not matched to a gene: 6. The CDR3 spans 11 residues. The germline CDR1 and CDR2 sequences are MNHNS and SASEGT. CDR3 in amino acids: CASRTGTSLFF. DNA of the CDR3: TGTGCCAGCAGAACCGGGACTAGCCTGTTCTTC.

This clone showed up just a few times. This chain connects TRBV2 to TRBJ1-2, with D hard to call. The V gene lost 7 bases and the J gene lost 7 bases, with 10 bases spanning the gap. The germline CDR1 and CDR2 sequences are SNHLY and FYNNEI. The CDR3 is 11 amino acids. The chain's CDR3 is CASNYASGYTF. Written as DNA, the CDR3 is TGTGCCAGCAATTATGCGAGTGGCTACACCTTC. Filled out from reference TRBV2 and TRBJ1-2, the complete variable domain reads EPEVTQTPSHQVTQMGQEVILRCVPISNHLYFYWYRQILGQKVEFLVSFYNNEISEKSEIFDDQFSVERPDGSNFTLKIRSTKLEDSAMYFCASNYASGYTFGSGTRLTVV.

The CDR3 loop reads CAWSVKWTEAFF. The CDR3 DNA reads as TGTGCCTGGAGTGTGAAATGGACTGAAGCTTTCTTT. This chain joins TRBV30 and TRBJ1-1; D ambiguous. Germline V gives CDR1 GTSNPN, CDR2 SVGIG (reference sequence). This CDR3 is built from 12 residues. V was cut by 0 bases and J by 5 bases, with 7 bases left in between.

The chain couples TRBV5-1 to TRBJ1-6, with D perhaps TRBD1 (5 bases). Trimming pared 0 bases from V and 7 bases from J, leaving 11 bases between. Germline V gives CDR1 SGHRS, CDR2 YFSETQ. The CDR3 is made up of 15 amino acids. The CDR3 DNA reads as TGCGCCAGCAGCTTGGGGGGGGTTGAAAATTCACCCCTCCACTTT. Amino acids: CASSLGGVENSPLHF.

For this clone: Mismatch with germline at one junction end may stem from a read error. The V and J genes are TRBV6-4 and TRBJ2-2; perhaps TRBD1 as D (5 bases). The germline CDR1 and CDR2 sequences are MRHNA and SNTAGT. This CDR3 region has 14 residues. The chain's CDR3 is CATRATLGTVELFF. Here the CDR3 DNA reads TGTGCCACCAGGGCGACGTTGGGCACCGTGGAGCTGTTTTTT.

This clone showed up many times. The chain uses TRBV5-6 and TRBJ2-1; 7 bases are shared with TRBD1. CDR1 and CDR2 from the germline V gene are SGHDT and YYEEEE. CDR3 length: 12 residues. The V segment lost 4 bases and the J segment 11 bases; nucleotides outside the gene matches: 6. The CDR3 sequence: CASSMTGPQQFF. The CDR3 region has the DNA TGTGCCAGCAGCATGACAGGGCCTCAGCAGTTCTTC. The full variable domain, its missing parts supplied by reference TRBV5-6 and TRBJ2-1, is DAGVTQSPTHLIKTRGQQVTLRCSPKSGHDTVSWYQQALGQGPQFIFQYYEEEERQRGNFPDRFSGHQFPNYSSELNVNALLLGDSALYLCASSMTGPQQFFGPGTRLTVL.

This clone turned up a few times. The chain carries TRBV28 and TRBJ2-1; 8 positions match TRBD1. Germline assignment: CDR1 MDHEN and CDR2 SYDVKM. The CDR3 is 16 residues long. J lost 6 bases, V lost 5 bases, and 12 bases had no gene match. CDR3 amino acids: CASSPQTGDSFNEQFF. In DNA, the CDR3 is TGTGCCAGCAGTCCCCAGACAGGGGACTCTTTCAATGAGCAGTTCTTC.

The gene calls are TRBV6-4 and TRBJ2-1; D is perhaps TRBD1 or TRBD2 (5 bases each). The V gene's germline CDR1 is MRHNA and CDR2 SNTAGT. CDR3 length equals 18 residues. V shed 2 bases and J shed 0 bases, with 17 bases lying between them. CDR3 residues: CASSDRRPGLVSYNEQFF. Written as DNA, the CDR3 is TGTGCCAGCAGTGACAGAAGACCGGGGCTCGTCTCCTACAATGAGCAGTTCTTC.

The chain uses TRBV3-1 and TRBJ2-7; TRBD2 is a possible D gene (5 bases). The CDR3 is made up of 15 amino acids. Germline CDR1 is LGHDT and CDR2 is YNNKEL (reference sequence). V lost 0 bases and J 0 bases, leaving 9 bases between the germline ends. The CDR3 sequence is CASSQEKRSSYEQYF. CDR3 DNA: TGTGCCAGCAGCCAAGAGAAGCGGTCCTCCTACGAGCAGTACTTC.

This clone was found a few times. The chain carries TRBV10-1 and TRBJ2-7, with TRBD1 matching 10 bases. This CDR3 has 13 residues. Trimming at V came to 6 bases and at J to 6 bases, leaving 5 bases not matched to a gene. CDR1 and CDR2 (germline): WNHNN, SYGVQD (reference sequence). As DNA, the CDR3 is TGCGCCAGCAGACCGGGACAGGGGAGCGAGCAGTACTTC. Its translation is CASRPGQGSEQYF.